This passage covers 19 T cell receptor beta chains from one sample sequenced in a study of cytomegalovirus exposure and HLA in healthy donors. The primer mix had 60 Vbeta and 13 Jbeta primers. Measured with immunoSEQ multiplex PCR; TCRdb has only the in-frame clones, and not every one. The sample yields about 52,000 clones, around 70% seen once. Sequenced input: PBMCs. These TCRs come from a woman aged 45-60 years in good health and CMV-seronegative.

The CDR3 sequence: CASSPRTEPYEQYF. CDR3 DNA sequence: TGTGCCAGCAGCCCCCGGACAGAGCCCTACGAGCAGTACTTC. J is TRBJ2-7 and V is TRBV9, with a weak D call TRBD1 (6 bases). V was shortened by 4 bases and J by 2 bases, with 13 bases between the two germline ends. Germline lookup yields CDR1 SGDLS and CDR2 YYNGEE. The CDR3 consists of 14 residues.

The rearrangement joins TRBV7-2 to TRBJ2-7; D perhaps matches TRBD2 (6 bases). Trimming stripped 5 bases from V and 5 bases from J, with 16 bases between. Germline CDR1 reads SGHTA; CDR2 reads FQGNSA. This CDR3 spans 14 amino acids. CDR3 sequence reads: CASSPPSDLNEQYF. DNA for the CDR3: TGTGCCAGCAGCCCCCCTAGCGATCTTAACGAGCAGTACTTC.

The chain is built from TRBV7-9 and TRBJ1-1; perhaps TRBD1 as D (6 bases). Germline CDR1 is SEHNR and CDR2 is FQNEAQ (reference sequence). V was shortened by 1 base and J by 1 base, with 10 bases between the two germline ends. This CDR3 has 15 residues. CDR3: CASSLDGTTNTEAFF. CDR3 bases: TGTGCCAGCAGCTTAGATGGGACAACGAACACTGAAGCTTTCTTT.

The rearrangement joins TRBV19 to TRBJ2-1; 8 bases map to TRBD2. J gave up 3 bases and V 3 bases, and 10 bases lay outside the gene matches. The CDR3 extends over 17 amino acids. Germline lookup yields CDR1 LNHDA and CDR2 SQIVND (reference sequence). The CDR3 is CASSITAVLADYNEQFF. The CDR3 DNA reads TGTGCCAGTAGTATCACTGCTGTACTAGCGGACTACAATGAGCAGTTCTTC.

The V and J genes are TRBV28 and TRBJ1-1, with 7 bases matching TRBD1. Germline V lookup: CDR1 MDHEN, CDR2 SYDVKM. V shed 5 bases and J 11 bases; nucleotides not matched to a gene: 11. The CDR3 is made up of 13 amino acids. The CDR3 sequence: CASSQGDSRWAFF. For the CDR3, the DNA is TGTGCCAGCAGTCAGGGGGACAGCAGGTGGGCTTTCTTT.

The rearrangement uses TRBV5-1 and TRBJ2-3; D is possibly TRBD1 (5 bases). The CDR3 is 17 amino acids. The V end lost 3 bases, the J end lost 2 bases, and 19 bases lay between the germline ends. From germline, CDR1 is SGHRS and CDR2 YFSETQ. The CDR3 is CASSSPQGGRLTDTQYF. CDR3 coding DNA: TGCGCCAGCAGCTCCCCCCAGGGCGGACGACTCACAGATACGCAGTATTTT.

The V gene is TRBV7-8, the J gene TRBJ1-6; 10 nucleotides align to TRBD1. The CDR3 covers 15 residues. Germline loops: CDR1 SGHVS, CDR2 FQNEAQ. V shed 1 base and J 9 bases; nucleotides not matched to a gene: 3. The CDR3 bases are TGTGCCAGCAGCTTAGAAGGGACAGGGGTTTCACCCCTCCACTTT. Protein: CASSLEGTGVSPLHF.

The chain recombines TRBV2 with TRBJ2-5; TRBD1 is a possible D gene (5 bases). Germline V lookup: CDR1 SNHLY, CDR2 FYNNEI. This CDR3 comprises 12 residues. Trimming removed 3 bases from V and 9 bases from J, with 11 bases in between. The CDR3, as DNA: TGTGCCAGCAGTGATCGACAGCTCCCCCAGTACTTC. Residues: CASSDRQLPQYF. Using reference TRBV2 and TRBJ2-5 for the parts outside the CDR3, the full variable domain is EPEVTQTPSHQVTQMGQEVILRCVPISNHLYFYWYRQILGQKVEFLVSFYNNEISEKSEIFDDQFSVERPDGSNFTLKIRSTKLEDSAMYFCASSDRQLPQYFGPGTRLLVL.

This sequence joins TRBV7-8 and TRBJ2-7; D ambiguous. Germline loops: CDR1 SGHVS, CDR2 FQNEAQ. The CDR3 has 11 residues. V shed 6 bases and J shed 6 bases, with 9 bases lying between them. The CDR3 here is CASSITGEQYF. The DNA for the CDR3 is TGTGCCAGCAGTATTACTGGCGAGCAGTACTTC.

This chain joins TRBV7-6 and TRBJ1-3, with D possibly being TRBD1 (5 bases). Germline CDR1 reads SGHVS; CDR2 reads FNYEAQ. Deletions cut 1 base from V and 2 bases from J, with 9 bases between. This CDR3 comprises 15 residues. CDR3 loop: CASSLGSGPGNTIYF. CDR3 coding DNA: TGTGCCAGCAGCTTAGGGTCAGGGCCTGGAAACACCATATATTTT.

This clone was counted between two and nine times. This sequence joins TRBV11-3 and TRBJ2-5, with D possibly TRBD2 on 5 matching bases. V was trimmed by 5 bases and J by 1 base, leaving 14 bases between them. Germline loops: CDR1 SGHNT, CDR2 YENEEA. The CDR3 contains 15 residues. The CDR3 region is CASSLGPGIQETQYF. In DNA form, the CDR3 reads TGTGCCAGCAGCCTAGGGCCCGGGATCCAAGAGACCCAGTACTTC. Based on the CDR3 plus reference TRBV11-3 and TRBJ2-5, the full variable domain is EAGVVQSPRYKIIEKKQPVAFWCNPISGHNTLYWYLQNLGQGPELLIRYENEEAVDDSQLPKDRFSAERLKGVDSTLKIQPAELGDSAVYLCASSLGPGIQETQYFGPGTRLLVL.

This clone was recorded a few times. This chain uses TRBV7-2 with TRBJ1-4; no clear D gene. Deletions cut 1 base from V and 4 bases from J, with 4 bases between. The germline gives CDR1 SGHTA, CDR2 FQGNSA. CDR3 length equals 13 residues. CDR3 region: CASSLESNEKLFF. CDR3 coding DNA: TGTGCCAGCAGCTTAGAGAGTAATGAAAAACTGTTTTTT.

The chain is built from TRBV7-9 and TRBJ2-3; D is possibly TRBD1 (6 bases). Trimming removed 5 bases at V and 4 bases at J, with 13 bases between. The CDR3 consists of 14 residues. Germline V gene sequence: CDR1 SEHNR, CDR2 FQNEAQ (reference sequence). In DNA, the CDR3 is TGTGCCAGCAGCCAGGGGTACCCTGCAGATACGCAGTATTTT. As protein: CASSQGYPADTQYF.

The chain joins TRBV6-1 to TRBJ1-4, with 9 bases fitting TRBD1. With V trimmed by 9 bases and J by 7 bases, 9 bases remained unmatched. Germline CDR1 MNHNS, CDR2 SASEGT. This CDR3 has 14 amino acids. In DNA form, the CDR3 reads TGTGCCAGTTCTACAGGGGGCGCTTCTGAAAAACTGTTTTTT. Amino acids: CASSTGGASEKLFF.

This clone was counted once. The chain has TRBV29-1 and TRBJ1-5; 8 bases map to TRBD1. CDR3 length: 13 residues. The junction had 4 bases not matched to a gene; V was cut back by 5 bases and J by 4 bases. Germline V gene data show CDR1 as SQVTM and CDR2 as ANQGSEA. CDR3 loop: CSVQGAVNQPQHF. The CDR3 region has the DNA TGCAGCGTTCAGGGGGCGGTAAATCAGCCCCAGCATTTT.

The chain carries TRBV30 and TRBJ2-5; D is unresolved. Trimming removed 5 bases at V and 11 bases at J, with 18 bases between. Per germline, CDR1 GTSNPN and CDR2 SVGIG (reference sequence). This CDR3 region has 12 residues. The CDR3 coding sequence is TGTGCCTGGCACCGACGATCTTCGGAGCAGTACTTC. Its translation: CAWHRRSSEQYF.

The CDR3 DNA reads TGTGCCAGCAGCTTAGCGACTAGCGGGGGGGCAAACATTCAGTACTTC. Amino acids: CASSLATSGGANIQYF. The chain couples TRBV7-2 to TRBJ2-4, with 14 bases matching TRBD2. The CDR3 has 16 amino acids. V shed 0 bases and J 6 bases; nucleotides not matched to a gene: 1. CDR1 is SGHTA and CDR2 is FQGNSA in the germline V gene.

The V gene is TRBV6-5, the J gene TRBJ2-5; tentative D call: TRBD1 (5 bases). Germline values: CDR1 MNHEY, CDR2 SVGAGI. V lost 2 bases and J 7 bases, leaving 14 bases between the germline ends. This CDR3 is built from 14 residues. This chain's CDR3 is CASSYGDSRGTQYF. CDR3 nucleotides: TGTGCCAGCAGTTACGGCGACAGTCGAGGGACCCAGTACTTC.

This clone was seen only a few times. The chain links TRBV30 to TRBJ2-7, with 7 bases lining up with TRBD1. The J segment lost 4 bases and the V segment lost 5 bases, leaving 8 bases of the junction unmatched. The CDR3 totals 13 residues. The V gene's germline CDR1 is GTSNPN and CDR2 SVGIG (reference sequence). The DNA of the CDR3 is TGTGCCTGGGGTAGACAGGGAATGTACGAGCAGTACTTC. Encoded protein: CAWGRQGMYEQYF.